This section outlines one T cell receptor beta chain sequence together with its context. Only in-frame clones appear in the TCRdb table, and some are missing; sequencing was by immunoSEQ multiplex PCR. The sample yields tens of thousands of clones, around 82% seen once. Germline V gives CDR1 SGHTA, CDR2 FQGNSA. The CDR3 loop spans 14 amino acids. V lost 5 bases and J 0 bases, leaving 11 bases between the germline ends. The source of the sample is a study of neoadjuvant anti-PD-1 for oral cavity cancer. Sequencing was performed on PBMCs, taken before nivolumab (anti-PD-1) treatment. The rearrangement links TRBV7-2 to TRBJ2-7; D might be TRBD2 (6 bases). The sequence was obtained from a person between 40 and 85 years old with oral cavity squamous cell carcinoma. CDR3 residues: CASSADYSSYEQYF. The CDR3 DNA reads TGTGCCAGCAGCGCGGACTATAGCTCCTACGAGCAGTACTTC.